This T cell receptor (beta chain) was identified in a study of T cell responses to AZD1222 COVID-19 vaccine. Study information: Doses given second, at about 4 or about 12 weeks, were pooled.

Profiled with immunoSEQ multiplex PCR; TCRdb holds only in-frame clones, not every one. The table shows 150,000 to 200,000 clones, with approximately 91% occurring only once. This CDR3 is built from 16 residues. CDR1 and CDR2 from the germline V gene are MGHDK and SYGVNS. V was clipped by 5 bases and J by 3 bases, with 19 bases between them. Specimen: peripheral blood, collected on day 0 of AZD1222 vaccination. The gene calls are TRBV25-1 and TRBJ1-1; D call uncertain. This receptor was obtained from an adult in good health. CDR3 sequence (DNA): TGTGCCAGCAGTCCCCTGGGGTTGGCGTTCGACACTGAAGCTTTCTTT. Residues: CASSPLGLAFDTEAFF.